This TCR beta chain was documented in a study of shared clonotypes between healthy human individuals. As regards this clone: Distinct nucleotide sequences in the sample also encode this CDR3.

CD45RO-negative, CCR7-positively selected cells formed the naive CD8 fraction, excluding terminally differentiated effector memory CD45RA+ cells. Produced via immunoSEQ multiplex PCR; TCRdb's table is partial and in-frame only. This table holds almost 700,000 clones, around 90% found once. The CDR3 is 15 amino acids. Germline values: CDR1 MNHEY, CDR2 SMNVEV (reference sequence). The V segment lost 4 bases and the J segment 4 bases; nucleotides outside the gene matches: 3. The rearrangement uses TRBV27 and TRBJ2-1; 11 bases are shared with TRBD2. The sample consisted of naive CD8+ T cells sorted from blood. The sequence was obtained from a man aged 30 to 45 in good health. The CDR3 region has the DNA TGTGCCAGCAGTTCCGGGACTAGCGGATACAATGAGCAGTTCTTC. Amino acid sequence: CASSSGTSGYNEQFF.